This T cell receptor (beta chain) was identified during a study of PD-1 blockade in classical Hodgkin lymphoma. Study-level points and caveats: Complete responders entered with baseline diversity on par with newly diagnosed patients, the results showed. The causes of the repertoire differences, possibly disease activity or prior therapy, remain undefined.

In every patient, relapse followed autologous stem cell transplantation, while exposure to brentuximab vedotin differed. The study isolated CD8+ T cells from thawed PBMCs by magnetic negative selection. The CDR3 consists of 15 residues. CDR1 is LNHNV, CDR2 YYDKDF, per germline (reference sequence). Trimming left V 0 bases short and J 2 bases short, with 8 bases between. TCRdb's table, derived via immunoSEQ multiplex PCR, lists solely in-frame clones and lacks some. The sample carries 1,600 or so clones, roughly three fifths recorded once. In the case of this clone: The target antigen is unknown.

The genes are TRBV15 and TRBJ1-5, with D possibly matching TRBD1 (5 bases). The TCR originated in a human donor with classical Hodgkin lymphoma. Material: CD8+ T cells from blood, obtained at baseline. CDR3 residues: CATSRDGGGNQPQHF. The CDR3 DNA is TGTGCCACCAGCAGAGATGGGGGGGGCAATCAGCCCCAGCATTTT.